The clone carrying this T cell receptor (beta chain) was seen ten or more times. What it binds is unknown. The data derive from a study of identical twins. Study outcomes and limitations: Abundant beta clonotypes from cord blood bore fewer insertions; memory repertoires lacked this pattern. Models underpredicted monozygotic twin sharing of out-of-frame TCR alpha. Sequences that were out-of-frame, alpha and twin-shared displayed an excess of low generation probability.

Per the germline V gene, CDR1 is DFQATT and CDR2 is SNEGSKA (reference sequence). Trimming cost V 6 bases and J 0 bases, with 15 bases left between them. CDR3 length: 14 amino acids. cDNA carried unique molecular identifiers, and a universal primer site was added by template switching. Each CDR3 protein is one row after TCRdb ran MiXCR on the 5' RACE reads. The table includes about 430,000 distinct CDR3 sequences, about 18% detected once. The receptor comes from a man between 50 and 59 years old in good health. The specimen was naive T cells sorted from blood. The V gene is TRBV20-1, the J gene TRBJ2-7, with D unclear. The CDR3: CSARPSTASYEQYF. The DNA of the CDR3 is TGCAGTGCCCGTCCTTCTACTGCCTCCTACGAGCAGTACTTC.